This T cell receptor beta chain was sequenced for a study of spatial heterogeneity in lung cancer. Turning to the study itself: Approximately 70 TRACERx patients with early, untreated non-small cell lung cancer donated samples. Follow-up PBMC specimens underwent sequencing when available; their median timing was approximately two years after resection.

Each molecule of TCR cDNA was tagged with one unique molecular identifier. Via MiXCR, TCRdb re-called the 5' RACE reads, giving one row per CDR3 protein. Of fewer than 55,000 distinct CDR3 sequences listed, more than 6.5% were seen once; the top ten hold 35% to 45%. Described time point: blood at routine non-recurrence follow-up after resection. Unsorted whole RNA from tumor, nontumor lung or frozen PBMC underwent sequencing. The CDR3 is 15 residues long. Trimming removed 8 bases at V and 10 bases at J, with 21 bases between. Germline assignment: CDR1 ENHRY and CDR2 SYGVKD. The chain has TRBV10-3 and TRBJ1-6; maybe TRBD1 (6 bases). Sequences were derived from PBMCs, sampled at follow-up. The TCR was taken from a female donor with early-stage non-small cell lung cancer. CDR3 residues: CAIRGASGEGSPLHF. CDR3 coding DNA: TGTGCCATCCGAGGCGCGTCAGGGGAGGGATCACCCCTCCACTTT.